This TCR beta chain was captured in a study of blood T cells in healthy people across ages. The CDR3 contains 15 residues. Germline loops: CDR1 DFQATT, CDR2 SNEGSKA (reference sequence). Trimming took 0 bases from V and 5 from J; bases not matched to a gene: 8. This clonotype was seen repeatedly, ten times or more. The antigen remains undetermined. Primed by a sample-barcoded 5' primer and a J-beta primer mix, a second PCR proceeded for 7 to 11 cycles. TCRdb called the 5' RACE reads again in MiXCR, with one record for every CDR3 protein. The sample comprises under 800,000 distinct CDR3 sequences, approximately 39% of which are singletons, and 20% to 25% rests with the top ten. Collection of ten milliliters of peripheral blood was performed for each donor. Each sample gave at least 6 million isolated PBMCs. The study, taken as a whole, reports: Versus aged donors, long-lived donors had higher diversity and more naive CD4+ cells.

The chain uses TRBV20-1 and TRBJ2-3; 7 positions match TRBD2. The clonotype originates from a woman in her fifties or sixties in good health. Sequencing was performed on blood. The CDR3 DNA sequence: TGCAGTGCTAGAGATCAGGCGGGAGAGATAGATACGCAGTATTTT. This codes for CSARDQAGEIDTQYF.